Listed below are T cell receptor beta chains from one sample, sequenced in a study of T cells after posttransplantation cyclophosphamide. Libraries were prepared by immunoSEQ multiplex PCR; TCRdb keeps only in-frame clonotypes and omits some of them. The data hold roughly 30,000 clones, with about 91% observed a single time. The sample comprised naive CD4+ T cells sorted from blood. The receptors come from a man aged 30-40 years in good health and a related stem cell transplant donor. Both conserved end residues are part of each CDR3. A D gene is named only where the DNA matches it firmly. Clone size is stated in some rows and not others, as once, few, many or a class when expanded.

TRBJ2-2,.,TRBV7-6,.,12,TGTGCCAGCAGCCCCCCCTCCGGGGAGCTGTTTTTT,CASSPPSGELFF
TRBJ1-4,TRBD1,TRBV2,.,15,TGTGCCAGCAGTCTCATCAGGGGGATTAATGAAAAACTGTTTTTT,CASSLIRGINEKLFF
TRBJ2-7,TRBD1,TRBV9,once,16,TGTGCCAGCAGCGCCTTTTCACAGGGGACCCTCTACGAGCAGTACTTC,CASSAFSQGTLYEQYF
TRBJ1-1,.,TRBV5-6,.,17,TGTGCCAGCAGCTTACCGGGACACCGCTCGCGCAACACTGAAGCTTTCTTT,CASSLPGHRSRNTEAFF
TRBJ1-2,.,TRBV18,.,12,TGTGCCAGCTCTCGCGACAGGCATGGCTACACCTTC,CASSRDRHGYTF
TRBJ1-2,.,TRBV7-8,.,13,TGTGCCAGCAGCTTACCCAACAGGGATGGCTACACCTTC,CASSLPNRDGYTF
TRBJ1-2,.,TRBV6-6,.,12,TGTGCCAGCAGTTCCGGTCGGTATGGCTACACCTTC,CASSSGRYGYTF
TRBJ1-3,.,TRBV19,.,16,TGTGCCAGTAGTAGGAACAGGGTTAGCTCTGGAAACACCATATATTTT,CASSRNRVSSGNTIYF
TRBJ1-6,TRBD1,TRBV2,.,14,TGTGCCAGCAGTCTGACAGGGAGAAATTCACCCCTCCACTTT,CASSLTGRNSPLHF
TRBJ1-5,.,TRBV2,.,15,TGTGCCAGCAGAAACGGGGGTAGCGGCAATCAGCCCCAGCATTTT,CASRNGGSGNQPQHF
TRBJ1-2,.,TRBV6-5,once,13,TGTGCCAGCAGTAAAGACAGGAGTCGTGGCTACACCTTC,CASSKDRSRGYTF
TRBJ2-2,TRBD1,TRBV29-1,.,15,TGCAGCGTTGGCACTGGACAGGGGGGTACCGGGGAGCTGTTTTTT,CSVGTGQGGTGELFF
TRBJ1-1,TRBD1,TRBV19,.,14,TGTGCCAGTAGTATGGGGACAGGGAAGTGGAAAGCTTTCTTT,CASSMGTGKWKAFF
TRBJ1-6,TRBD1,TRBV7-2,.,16,TGTGCCAGCAGCTTAGGAGGGACAGGGGTGCCCTCACCCCTCCACTTT,CASSLGGTGVPSPLHF
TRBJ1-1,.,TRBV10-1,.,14,TGCGCCAGCAGTGAAGGACAGATGAACACTGAAGCTTTCTTT,CASSEGQMNTEAFF
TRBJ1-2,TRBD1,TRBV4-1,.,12,TGCGCCAGCAGTTTGACAGGGCGTGGCTACACCTTC,CASSLTGRGYTF
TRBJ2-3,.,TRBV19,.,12,TGTGCCAGTAGCGCGAACACAGATACGCAGTATTTT,CASSANTDTQYF
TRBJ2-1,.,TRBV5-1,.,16,TGCGCCAGCAGCAAAGACGTGGGGAGCTCCTACAATGAGCAGTTCTTC,CASSKDVGSSYNEQFF
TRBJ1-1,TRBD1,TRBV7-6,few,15,TGTGCCAGCAGCCAGCCGGGACAGGGGGCAACTGAAGCTTTCTTT,CASSQPGQGATEAFF
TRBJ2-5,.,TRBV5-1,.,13,TGCGCCAGCAGCTTTGCGTACAGAGAGACCCAGTACTTC,CASSFAYRETQYF
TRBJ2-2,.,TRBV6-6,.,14,TGTGCCAGCAGTTATCGGGGGAACACCGGGGAGCTGTTTTTT,CASSYRGNTGELFF
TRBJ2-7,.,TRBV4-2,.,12,TGTGCCAGCAGCCAAGTAGGGGCCGAGCAGTACTTC,CASSQVGAEQYF
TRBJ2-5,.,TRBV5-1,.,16,TGCGCCAGCAGCTCGGCTGGACTGGTGGGTCAAGAGACCCAGTACTTC,CASSSAGLVGQETQYF
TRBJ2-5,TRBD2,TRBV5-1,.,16,TGCGCCAGCAGCTTTGGCCAGCTAGCGGCCCCGGAGACCCAGTACTTC,CASSFGQLAAPETQYF
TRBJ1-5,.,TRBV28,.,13,TGTGCCAGCAGTCCACGCGGCAATCAGCCCCAGCATTTT,CASSPRGNQPQHF
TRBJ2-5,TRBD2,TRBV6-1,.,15,TGTGCCAGCTCCGCCCCTAGCGGGGGGTTGGAGACCCAGTACTTC,CASSAPSGGLETQYF
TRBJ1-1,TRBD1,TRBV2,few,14,TGTGCCAGCAGTGTACAGGGGAGGAACACTGAAGCTTTCTTT,CASSVQGRNTEAFF
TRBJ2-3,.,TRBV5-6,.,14,TGTGCCAGCAGCTTGAGAACGGGTAGAGATACGCAGTATTTT,CASSLRTGRDTQYF
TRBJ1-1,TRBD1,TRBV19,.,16,TGTGCCAGTAGATCGACAGGGGGCTGGACGAACACTGAAGCTTTCTTT,CASRSTGGWTNTEAFF
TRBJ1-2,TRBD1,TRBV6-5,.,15,TGTGCCAGCAGTTACTCAAGGGACAGGGCCTATGGCTACACCTTC,CASSYSRDRAYGYTF
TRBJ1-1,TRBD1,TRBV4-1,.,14,TGCGCCAGCAGCCTAACAGGGGAGAACACTGAAGCTTTCTTT,CASSLTGENTEAFF
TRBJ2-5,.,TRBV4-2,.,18,TGTGCCAGCAGCCAAGAAGGGACGGGGCGGGGGCCACGGGGGACCCAGTACTTC,CASSQEGTGRGPRGTQYF
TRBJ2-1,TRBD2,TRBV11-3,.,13,TGTGCCAGCAGCCCAGGCGGGAGACAACGACAGTTCTTC,CASSPGGRQRQFF
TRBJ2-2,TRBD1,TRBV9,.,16,TGTGCCAGCAGCGCCCTTCCGACAGGGGACACCGGGGAGCTGTTTTTT,CASSALPTGDTGELFF
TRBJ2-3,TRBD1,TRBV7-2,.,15,TGTGCCAGCAGCTTCGACAGGGCCCCCACAGATACGCAGTATTTT,CASSFDRAPTDTQYF
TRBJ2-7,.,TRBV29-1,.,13,TGCAGCGTTCAGGGCAGGGCCCACTACGAGCAGTACTTC,CSVQGRAHYEQYF
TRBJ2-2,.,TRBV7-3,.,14,TGTGCCAGCAGCTCGGGGGCGAACACCGGGGAGCTGTTTTTT,CASSSGANTGELFF
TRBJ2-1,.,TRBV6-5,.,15,TGTGCCAGCAGCCGACAGGATTACTCCTACAATGAGCAGTTCTTC,CASSRQDYSYNEQFF
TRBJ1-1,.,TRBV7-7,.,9,TGTGCCGGGGGAGGGGAAGCTTTCTTT,CAGGGEAFF
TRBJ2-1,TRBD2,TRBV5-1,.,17,TGCGCCAGCAGCCTACTAGCGGGGGTAATCTCCTACAATGAGCAGTTCTTC,CASSLLAGVISYNEQFF
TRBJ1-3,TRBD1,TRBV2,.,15,TGTGCCAGCAGGTACGACAGGGGGCCTCGAAACACCATATATTTT,CASRYDRGPRNTIYF
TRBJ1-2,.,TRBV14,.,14,TGTGCCAGCAGCCAAGATCCAGGGTCCTATGGCTACACCTTC,CASSQDPGSYGYTF
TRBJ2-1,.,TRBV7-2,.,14,TGTGCCAGCAGGATCCTTCCTAGCTACAATGAGCAGTTCTTC,CASRILPSYNEQFF
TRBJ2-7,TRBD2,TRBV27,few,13,TGTGCCAGCAGCGGACTAGCGGGGTACGAGCAGTACTTC,CASSGLAGYEQYF
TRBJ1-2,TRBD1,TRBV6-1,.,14,TGTGCCAGCAGTAGACAGGGAGCGACCTATGGCTACACCTTC,CASSRQGATYGYTF
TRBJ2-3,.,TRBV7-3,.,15,TGTGCCAGCAGCTTAACTGACAGACCCACAGATACGCAGTATTTT,CASSLTDRPTDTQYF
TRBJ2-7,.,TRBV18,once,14,TGTGCCAGCTCACCATCGGCCAGGGCCTACGAGCAGTACTTC,CASSPSARAYEQYF
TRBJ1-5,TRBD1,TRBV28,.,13,TGTGCCAGCCAAACAGGGGTCAGGCAGCCCCAGCATTTT,CASQTGVRQPQHF
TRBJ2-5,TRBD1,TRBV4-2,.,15,TGTGCCAGCAGCCAAGATAAAGGGGGCGCAGAGACCCAGTACTTC,CASSQDKGGAETQYF
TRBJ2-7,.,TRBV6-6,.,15,TGTGCCAGCAGTTTCGGCCGGACAGTCTCTTACGAGCAGTACTTC,CASSFGRTVSYEQYF
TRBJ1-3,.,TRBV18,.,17,TGTGCCAGCTCACCTCTCGACACGCTAAGCTCTGGAAACACCATATATTTT,CASSPLDTLSSGNTIYF
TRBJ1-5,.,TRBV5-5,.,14,TGTGCCAGCAGCTCCACAGGGCCCGAGGGGCCCCAGCATTTT,CASSSTGPEGPQHF